The present TCR beta chain was sequenced within a study of lymphopenia after photon versus proton radiotherapy. Assay used: immunoSEQ multiplex PCR; TCRdb lists only in-frame clones, some missing. The data contain tens of thousands of clones, around four fifths of them singletons. CDR3 length equals 13 residues. From germline, CDR1 is WSHSY and CDR2 SAAADI. V was clipped by 7 bases and J by 7 bases, with 13 bases between them. The sequence came from a man in his fifties with gastric cancer. The starting material was peripheral blood, obtained from a patient treated with photon-based radiotherapy. This chain joins TRBV10-2 and TRBJ1-4; tentatively, D is TRBD1 (6 bases). CDR3 coding DNA: TGCGCCAGCAAGGACAGTCAAGCTGAAAAACTGTTTTTT. Protein: CASKDSQAEKLFF.